The 13 T cell receptor beta chains given below trace back to one sample, sequenced in a study of identical twins. TCRdb independently ran MiXCR on the 5' RACE reads; one entry per CDR3 protein. Found here are fewer than 250,000 distinct CDR3 sequences, approximately 6.8% of them singletons; the top ten hold around 5%. Separately, the same data were catalogued under a study of yellow fever vaccine responses in identical twins.

Input material: CD8+ T cells sorted from blood. The receptors shown here come from a woman under 30 in good health.

The sample holds a few counts of this clonotype. The V call is TRBV5-1, the J call TRBJ2-2, with D perhaps matching TRBD2 (6 bases). There are 13 residues in the CDR3. Germline V gene data show CDR1 as SGHRS and CDR2 as YFSETQ. Trimming removed 1 base at V and 8 bases at J, with 9 bases between. CDR3 sequence (DNA): TGCGCCAGCAGCTTGAATAGCGGAGGGGAGCTGTTTTTT. Translating gives CASSLNSGGELFF.

This clonotype was recorded at least ten times. The rearrangement uses TRBV12-3 or TRBV12-4 and TRBJ2-5; weak D call: TRBD2 (5 bases). Trimming removed 5 bases at V and 9 bases at J, with 10 bases between. The CDR3 extends over 11 amino acids. The CDR3 protein is CASSRGLPQYF. The CDR3 region has the DNA TGTGCCAGCAGTCGAGGACTGCCCCAGTACTTC.

This clonotype was found a few times. The chain carries TRBV5-6 and TRBJ1-2; D gene ambiguous. This CDR3 region has 16 residues. V lost 2 bases, J lost 0 bases, and 14 bases lay in between. Per germline, CDR1 SGHDT and CDR2 YYEEEE. This chain's CDR3 is CASSFGRYTSNYGYTF. CDR3 nucleotides: TGTGCCAGCAGCTTTGGACGGTACACTTCTAACTATGGCTACACCTTC.

In this sample, this clonotype turned up a few times. J is TRBJ2-3 and V is TRBV28; the D gene is possibly TRBD2 (6 bases). Germline V gene sequence: CDR1 MDHEN, CDR2 SYDVKM. V lost 4 bases and J 4 bases, leaving 24 bases between the germline ends. The CDR3 has 18 residues. CDR3 coding DNA: TGTGCCAGCAGTTCCCCCCTGGGGGGACGCATTCAAGCAGATACGCAGTATTTT. It codes for CASSSPLGGRIQADTQYF.

Many counts were recorded for this clonotype. The chain combines TRBV7-9 with TRBJ2-1, with no clear D. Germline CDR1 and CDR2: SEHNR and FQNEAQ (reference sequence). V was cut by 1 base and J by 7 bases, with 5 bases left in between. This CDR3 is built from 12 residues. For the CDR3, the DNA is TGTGCCAGCAGCTTAGGAATTAATGAGCAGTTCTTC. Its protein is CASSLGINEQFF.

The chain carries TRBV27 and TRBJ2-3; possible D gene TRBD1, 6 bases. With 7 bases removed from V and 2 bases from J, the gap between germline ends came to 22 bases. This CDR3 is 17 amino acids long. Germline assignment: CDR1 MNHEY and CDR2 SMNVEV (reference sequence). The CDR3 loop is CASTSGEGWGATDTQYF. DNA of the CDR3: TGTGCCAGCACCTCAGGGGAAGGTTGGGGAGCCACAGATACGCAGTATTTT.

There are many counts of this clonotype. The chain employs TRBV29-1 and TRBJ2-3; weak D call: TRBD1 (7 bases). Trimming removed 1 base from V and 1 base from J, with 12 bases in between. From germline, CDR1 is SQVTM and CDR2 ANQGSEA. This CDR3 contains 15 residues. The CDR3 protein is CSVEVQGGRTDTQYF. The CDR3 DNA reads as TGCAGCGTTGAAGTTCAGGGGGGTCGCACAGATACGCAGTATTTT.

This clonotype was counted ten times or more. The rearrangement uses TRBV15 and TRBJ2-2; D may be TRBD1 or TRBD2 (6 bases each). The CDR3 length is 16 residues. Trimming removed 0 bases at V and 3 bases at J, with 11 bases between. The germline V gene has CDR1 LNHNV and CDR2 YYDKDF (reference sequence). CDR3 loop: CATSRDGGDHTGELFF. For the CDR3, the DNA is TGTGCCACCAGCAGAGACGGGGGCGATCACACCGGGGAGCTGTTTTTT.

The rearrangement uses TRBV20-1 and TRBJ1-1; TRBD1 might be the D (5 bases). The CDR3 has 13 residues. Germline lookup yields CDR1 DFQATT and CDR2 SNEGSKA (reference sequence). Trimming left V 6 bases short and J 0 bases short, with 11 bases between. This chain's CDR3 is CSALDSMNTEAFF. CDR3 DNA: TGCAGTGCCCTAGACAGTATGAACACTGAAGCTTTCTTT.

The CDR3 loop reads CASNEGVLGYEQYF. Written as DNA, the CDR3 is TGTGCCAGCAACGAGGGGGTCCTCGGGTACGAGCAGTACTTC. This rearrangement joins TRBV2 to TRBJ2-7, with a tentative D call TRBD1 (6 bases). The germline CDR1 and CDR2 sequences are SNHLY and FYNNEI. There are 14 residues in the CDR3. Trimming took off 7 bases at V and 4 bases at J, with 17 bases between the two ends.

In this sample, this clonotype turned up many times. The V gene is TRBV20-1, the J gene TRBJ2-2, with D possibly being TRBD1 (6 bases). Germline V gene sequence: CDR1 DFQATT, CDR2 SNEGSKA (reference sequence). Trimming left V 6 bases short and J 4 bases short, with 21 bases between. The CDR3 consists of 16 residues. The CDR3 loop is CSAATAQGYGTGELFF. CDR3 in DNA: TGCAGTGCCGCCACCGCACAGGGCTATGGCACCGGGGAGCTGTTTTTT.

In its sample, this clonotype was seen many times. This chain connects TRBV5-1 to TRBJ1-5; possibly TRBD1 for D (5 bases). CDR3 length: 14 residues. The V end was cut by 5 bases, the J end by 6 bases, with 15 bases between. Germline values: CDR1 SGHRS, CDR2 YFSETQ. The CDR3 region is CASRLDRGGQPQHF. In DNA, the CDR3 is TGCGCCAGCAGATTAGACAGAGGCGGTCAGCCCCAGCATTTT.

The V call is TRBV9, the J call TRBJ1-3; TRBD1 is a possible D gene (6 bases). CDR1 and CDR2 (germline): SGDLS, YYNGEE. The CDR3 is 17 amino acids. Trimming removed 2 bases at V and 0 bases at J, with 15 bases between. The CDR3 sequence is CASSVETGFSSGNTIYF. The CDR3 bases are TGTGCCAGCAGCGTTGAGACAGGCTTTTCCTCTGGAAACACCATATATTTT. Together with reference TRBV9 and TRBJ1-3, the CDR3 gives the full variable domain: DSGVTQTPKHLITATGQRVTLRCSPRSGDLSVYWYQQSLDQGLQFLIQYYNGEERAKGNILERFSAQQFPDLHSELNLSSLELGDSALYFCASSVETGFSSGNTIYFGEGSWLTVV.